The sequence of this T cell receptor beta chain was determined in a study of blood T cells in healthy people across ages. Concerning this clonotype itself: What it binds is not known.

The CDR3 runs 14 residues. Looked up from germline, CDR1 is GTSNPN and CDR2 is SVGIG (reference sequence). After removal of 3 bases from V and 4 bases from J, the junction contained 6 bases not matched to a gene. Overall study results and limits: Diversity figures derived from one million T cells were judged to underestimate the true value.

For the second PCR, which ran for about 6 to 11 cycles, a sample-barcoded 5' primer and a J-beta primer mix were used. TCRdb redid the calling of the 5' RACE reads with MiXCR, one entry per CDR3 protein. This sample has 500,000 to 700,000 distinct CDR3 sequences, with 25% to 35% found just once. The sequenced material came from blood. The J gene is TRBJ1-5, the V gene TRBV30, with TRBD1 matching 7 bases. The receptor comes from a woman older than 75 in good health. In nucleotides, the CDR3 is TGTGCCTGGAGCATAGACAGGGCGAATCAGCCCCAGCATTTT. It encodes CAWSIDRANQPQHF.